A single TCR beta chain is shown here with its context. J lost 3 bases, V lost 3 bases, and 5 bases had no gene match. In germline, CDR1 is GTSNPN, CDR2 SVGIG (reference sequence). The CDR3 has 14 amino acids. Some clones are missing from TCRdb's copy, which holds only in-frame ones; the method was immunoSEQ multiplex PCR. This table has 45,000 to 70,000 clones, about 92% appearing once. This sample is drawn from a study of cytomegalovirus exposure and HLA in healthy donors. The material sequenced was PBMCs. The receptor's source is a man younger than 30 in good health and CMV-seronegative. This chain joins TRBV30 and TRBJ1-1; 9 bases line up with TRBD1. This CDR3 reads CAWREGQGYTEAFF. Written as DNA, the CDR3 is TGTGCCTGGAGGGAGGGACAGGGCTACACTGAAGCTTTCTTT.